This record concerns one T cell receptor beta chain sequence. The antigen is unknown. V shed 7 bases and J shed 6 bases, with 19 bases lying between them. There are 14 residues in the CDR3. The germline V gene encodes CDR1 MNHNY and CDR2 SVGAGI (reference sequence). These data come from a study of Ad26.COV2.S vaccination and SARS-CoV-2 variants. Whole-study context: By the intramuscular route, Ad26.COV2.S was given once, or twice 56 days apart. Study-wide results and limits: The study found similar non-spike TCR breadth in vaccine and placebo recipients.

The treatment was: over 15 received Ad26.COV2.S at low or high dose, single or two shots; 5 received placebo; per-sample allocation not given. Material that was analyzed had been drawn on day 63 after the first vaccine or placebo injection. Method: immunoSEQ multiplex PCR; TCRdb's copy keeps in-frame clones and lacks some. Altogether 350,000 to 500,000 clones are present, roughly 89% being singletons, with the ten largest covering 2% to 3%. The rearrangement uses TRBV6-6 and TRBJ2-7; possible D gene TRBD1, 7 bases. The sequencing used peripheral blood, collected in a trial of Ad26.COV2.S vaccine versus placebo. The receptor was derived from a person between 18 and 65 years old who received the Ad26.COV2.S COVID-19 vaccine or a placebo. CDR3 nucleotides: TGTGCCAGCACTACAGGAGGGACAGCCGGCGAGCAGTACTTC. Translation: CASTTGGTAGEQYF.